The present entry profiles one T cell receptor beta chain with its context. Its recognized antigen is unknown. No much larger clone exists at a distance of one base, and base qualities are not known. The CDR3 goes from the cysteine to the phenylalanine over 15 residues. Just the 45-base CDR3 DNA is kept, in frame starting at base 1. Trimmed from V: 3 bases; trimmed from J: 3 bases; junction bases lacking a gene match: 5. In the germline V gene, CDR1 corresponds to MGHRA and CDR2 to YSYEKL. The time point tag for this specimen amounts to: about 28 days (+/-7) after the second vaccine dose. The intended sense of this specimen's treatment or condition label: meningococcal conjugate vaccine given as trial control. Samples from vaccinated people were obtained from the UK trials COV001 and COV002, which included a single-blind randomized controlled phase 2/3 trial of AZD1222 (ChAdOx1 nCoV-19) in healthy adults. Trial participant PBMC samples were collected at day 0 and day 28 after the second dose for TCRbeta chain sequencing.

The CDR3 regions of human TCRbeta chains were subjected to immunosequencing. The original pipeline was this. Repertoire TCRs were matched against a reference library of SARS-CoV-2-specific TCRs generated with the MIRA antigen-specificity platform. Breadth was defined as the fraction of unique TCRs that were SARS-CoV-2-associated. Depth was defined as the fraction of total T cells that were SARS-CoV-2-associated. Using the MIRA data, every spike-specific TCR was mapped to the spike region that the TCR reacted to and assigned to either a CD4 or a CD8 class. Log10-transformed breadth and depth values were compared by one-way ANOVA with Sidak's multiple comparisons tests. Here the immuneACCESS table is served through TCRdb, limited to in-frame sequences with V and J called. Missing clones are a known gap in these copies; in checked studies unresolved V genes cover under half, and the rest lacks a known reason. The DNA gave D and trimming, while V, J and clone size come from that table. A total of roughly 200,000 clones appear in this sample, 80% to 95% of them only once. Clones ranked in the top ten supply around 0.93% of the sample.

The data were obtained in a study of T cell responses to AZD1222 COVID-19 vaccine (dated by TCRdb to about 2021). The study in broad terms: TCR sequencing covered over 230 trial participants: roughly 200 given two doses of AZD1222 and 26 given two doses of MenACWY control vaccine. Trial participants were enrolled by age into 18-55, 56-69 and 70-plus year subgroups, with approximately 160, 26 and 62 TCR-sequenced participants respectively. Overall results and qualifications from the work: Conclusions about previously exposed vaccinees were limited because only a handful of AZD1222 recipients were SARS-CoV-2 seropositive at baseline. Participants were mostly white British and included more females than males, and it was suggested by the authors that clonal diversity may have been underestimated. In the small 56-69-year group, the increase in depth fell short of significance, most likely because of low power. Reportedly, almost half of the unique spike-specific TCRs recognized epitopes lying outside the regions that are mutated in the B.1.351 and B.1.1.7 variants. The whole spike protein was spanned by vaccine-associated CD4 TCRs, and dominant responses were seen in regions 160-218 and 743-854. Because no day 14 peak-response samples were available, repertoires were characterized only after the peak T cell response. After two AZD1222 doses, both the breadth and the depth of spike-specific TCRs were significantly higher than at day 0 and than in MenACWY recipients.

The chain links TRBV4-1 with TRBJ1-1, with 9 bases matching TRBD1. This specimen was peripheral blood, taken 28 days after the second dose of the MenACWY control vaccine. The sequence was obtained from an adult who received the MenACWY meningococcal vaccine as a control. The nucleotide sequence reads as follows: TGCGCCAGCAGCCAGGCCGGGACAGGGTACACTGAAGCTTTCTTT. Its coded protein is CASSQAGTGYTEAFF.